Here is one TCR beta chain with its context. It has no known antigen specificity. Base qualities were left out, and no much larger clone turns up one base away. The sample originates from a study of cytomegalovirus exposure and HLA in healthy donors (dated by TCRdb to the late 2010s). Regarding the study in general: A later analysis indicated that the 130 or so validation repertoires were generated on the platform also employed for the roughly 730 repertoires of the first cohort. The study was designed to test whether signatures of past pathogen exposure could be identified by cataloging public T cell receptors. In addition to the first cohort of around 670 subjects, a separate validation cohort of 120 different subjects was used. To predict cytomegalovirus infection status, the study brought together high-throughput TCR immunosequencing, statistical association of individual TCRs with disease status, and machine learning. Findings and caveats that apply to the study as a whole: It was suggested by the authors that the approach could potentially be generalized to other disease states and immunological phenotypes. The classifier was reported to diagnose cytomegalovirus status with high specificity and sensitivity in both the original cohort and the validation cohort. In vitro tests confirmed that a few of the cytomegalovirus-associated TCR beta chains recognize cytomegalovirus antigens. Of the cluster scores, about 94% were above 0 in a later analysis, which found that TCRs clustered in the first cohort also tended to co-occur in the approximately 110 validation repertoires. Most TCR sequences were seen in very few donors, while some public TCRs were found in many individuals. All 120 or so repertoires were used to score co-occurrence in the validation cohort in a later analysis, because that analysis had no HLA typing for the cohort. In the study, approximately 160 TCR beta chains were listed as associated with cytomegalovirus.

The library was prepared using the immunoSEQ multiplex PCR assay. On the authors' methods: A statistical classification framework was built for diagnosing cytomegalovirus status from the catalog of TCR beta chain sequences. This immuneACCESS table, as held by TCRdb, lists in-frame sequences with V and J called but not all clones. Of the missing ones, under half trace to an unresolved V gene in checked studies; the others have no known cause. V and J calls and clone size come straight from that table; D and trimming were deduced from the DNA. Counted in this sample were 95,000 to 150,000 clones; nearly 90% of them appeared once. The ten largest clones take up around 1.1% of the sample. The donors were included in the validation cohort of some 120 subjects, a group kept apart from the roughly 670-subject first cohort. V loses 5 bases at its end and J loses 11 bases; junction bases beyond the gene matches: 9. The CDR3 has 13 amino acids, counting the end cysteine and phenylalanine. Solely the CDR3 DNA is kept, with 39 bases framed from the first base. CDR1 and CDR2, per the germline V gene (reference sequence), are PRHDT and FYEKMQ.

Sequencing was performed on PBMCs. This clonotype was obtained from a young woman in good health and CMV-seronegative. The sequence links TRBV13 to TRBJ2-1; TRBD1 matches 7 bases in the middle. DNA sequence: TGTGCCAGCAGCGGGGACAGCCTTGGTAAGCAGTTCTTC. Its translation is CASSGDSLGKQFF.